The clone carrying this T cell receptor (beta chain) showed up just once. Germline values: CDR1 SGHRS, CDR2 YFSETQ. This CDR3 has 14 amino acids. This sample is part of a study of PD-L1 blockade in urothelial cancer. Overall study: A median roughly 140,000 T cells were found in blood samples.

Each PCR received spiked synthetic TCR analog templates. The repertoire was sequenced with immunoSEQ multiplex PCR; TCRdb's copy has only in-frame clones and lacks some. The sample yields 70,000 to 100,000 clones, around 83% seen once. This sample's time point: pretreatment peripheral blood. Sample contribution per patient ranged from 1 to 8, covering pretreatment and on-treatment. Sequencing was performed on PBMCs, taken around atezolizumab (anti-PD-L1) treatment. The receptor comes from a man between 60 and 70 years old with urothelial cancer. The V gene is TRBV5-1, the J gene TRBJ2-5; 8 positions agree with TRBD1. The last part of the DNA fits TRBJ2-7 better; the J call may be wrong. The CDR3 loop reads CASSPDRAIYEQYF. The CDR3 bases are TGCGCCAGCAGCCCGGACAGGGCTATATACGAGCAGTACTTC.